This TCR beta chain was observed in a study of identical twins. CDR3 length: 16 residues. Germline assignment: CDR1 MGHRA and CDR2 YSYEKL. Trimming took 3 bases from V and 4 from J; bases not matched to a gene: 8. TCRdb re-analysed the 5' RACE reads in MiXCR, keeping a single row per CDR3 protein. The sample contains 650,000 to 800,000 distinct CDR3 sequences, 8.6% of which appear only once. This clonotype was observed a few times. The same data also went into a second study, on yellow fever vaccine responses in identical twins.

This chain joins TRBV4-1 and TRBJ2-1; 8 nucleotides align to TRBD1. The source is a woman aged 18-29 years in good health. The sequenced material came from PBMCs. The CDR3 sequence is CASSHPTGVAYNEQFF. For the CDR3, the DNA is TGCGCCAGCAGCCACCCGACAGGGGTGGCTTACAATGAGCAGTTCTTC.